These T cell receptor beta chains were read from a single sample in a study of Ad26.COV2.S vaccination and SARS-CoV-2 variants. TCRdb keeps only in-frame clones here, not all; method: immunoSEQ multiplex PCR. Counted here are some 400,000 clones, about 88% occurring once; the ten biggest clones make up around 2%. The specimen was peripheral blood, collected in a trial of Ad26.COV2.S vaccine versus placebo. These receptors originate from a person aged 18-65 years who received the Ad26.COV2.S COVID-19 vaccine or a placebo. Each CDR3 is given with its conserved first and last residue. The order of the fields is D gene, clone size, J gene, V gene, CDR3 DNA, CDR3 protein. The D gene is left open where the match is weak. Size values are once, few and many counts, or a class for expanded clones, and some rows have none.

d_gene: NA
abundance: NA
j_gene: TRBJ2-3
v_gene: TRBV7-3
CDR3nt: TGTGCCAGCAGCTTTCGTGGACTAAGCACAGATACGCAGTATTTT
CDR3aa: CASSFRGLSTDTQYF

d_gene: NA
abundance: NA
j_gene: TRBJ2-2
v_gene: TRBV2
CDR3nt: TGTGCCAGCAGTGATCTTCTGGGGGGCTCCGGGGAGCTGTTTTTT
CDR3aa: CASSDLLGGSGELFF

d_gene: TRBD2
abundance: NA
j_gene: TRBJ2-1
v_gene: TRBV5-4
CDR3nt: TGTGCCAGCAGCTTGACTAGCGGTCACAATGAGCAGTTCTTC
CDR3aa: CASSLTSGHNEQFF

d_gene: NA
abundance: NA
j_gene: TRBJ1-5
v_gene: TRBV6-5
CDR3nt: TGTGCCACCTCTCTCGATGGGGGAGACAATCAGCCCCAGCATTTT
CDR3aa: CATSLDGGDNQPQHF

d_gene: NA
abundance: NA
j_gene: TRBJ2-7
v_gene: TRBV29-1
CDR3nt: TGCAGCGTTGAGCCGGGGGTGGGTGAGCAGTACTTC
CDR3aa: CSVEPGVGEQYF

d_gene: NA
abundance: NA
j_gene: TRBJ2-5
v_gene: TRBV14
CDR3nt: TGTGCCAGCAGCCAAGAAGGAGAGACCCAGTACTTC
CDR3aa: CASSQEGETQYF

d_gene: NA
abundance: NA
j_gene: TRBJ2-5
v_gene: TRBV6-5
CDR3nt: TGTGCCAGCAGTTTGGGCGAGACCCAGTACTTC
CDR3aa: CASSLGETQYF

d_gene: NA
abundance: NA
j_gene: TRBJ1-1
v_gene: TRBV11-3
CDR3nt: TGTGCCAGCAGCAAAGAGGCGGGGCTCACTGAAGCTTTCTTT
CDR3aa: CASSKEAGLTEAFF

d_gene: TRBD1
abundance: NA
j_gene: TRBJ1-3
v_gene: TRBV15
CDR3nt: TGTGCCACCAGCACCTTAAGGGGGCGACTTGCTGGAAACACCATATATTTT
CDR3aa: CATSTLRGRLAGNTIYF

d_gene: TRBD1
abundance: many
j_gene: TRBJ1-2
v_gene: TRBV5-6
CDR3nt: TGTGCCAGCAGCTTGCTGGGGGGACAGGGGGGTGGCTACACCTTC
CDR3aa: CASSLLGGQGGGYTF

d_gene: TRBD2
abundance: NA
j_gene: TRBJ2-1
v_gene: TRBV4-2
CDR3nt: TGTGCCAGCAGCCAGGAAGCTAGCGGAGCTAGGAATGAGCAGTTCTTC
CDR3aa: CASSQEASGARNEQFF

d_gene: NA
abundance: NA
j_gene: TRBJ2-5
v_gene: TRBV29-1
CDR3nt: TGCAGCGGGGGGGCGGGAGCTGGAGAGACCCAGTACTTC
CDR3aa: CSGGAGAGETQYF

d_gene: NA
abundance: NA
j_gene: TRBJ2-2
v_gene: TRBV6-2/TRBV6-3
CDR3nt: TGTGCCAGCACCCCCGGGACCGACACCGGGGAGCTGTTTTTT
CDR3aa: CASTPGTDTGELFF

d_gene: NA
abundance: NA
j_gene: TRBJ1-4
v_gene: TRBV28
CDR3nt: TGTGCCAGCAGTTTTGCCGGGACGAGGAGTGAAAAACTGTTTTTT
CDR3aa: CASSFAGTRSEKLFF

d_gene: NA
abundance: NA
j_gene: TRBJ2-1
v_gene: TRBV6-5
CDR3nt: TGTGCCAGCAGTTACTCAAGGTCCTACAATGAGCAGTTCTTC
CDR3aa: CASSYSRSYNEQFF

d_gene: NA
abundance: NA
j_gene: TRBJ2-7
v_gene: TRBV7-2
CDR3nt: TGTGCCAGCAGCTTAGCCTCCGGTGACGAGCAGTACTTC
CDR3aa: CASSLASGDEQYF

d_gene: NA
abundance: NA
j_gene: TRBJ2-3
v_gene: TRBV7-3
CDR3nt: TGTGCCAGCAGCTTAAATGGAGGTACCCCTACAGGGGGGGGCACAGATACGCAGTATTTT
CDR3aa: CASSLNGGTPTGGGTDTQYF

d_gene: NA
abundance: NA
j_gene: TRBJ2-1
v_gene: TRBV7-9
CDR3nt: TGTGCCAGCAGCTCCGTCCGGAGCTCCTACAATGAGCAGTTCTTC
CDR3aa: CASSSVRSSYNEQFF

d_gene: TRBD1
abundance: NA
j_gene: TRBJ2-1
v_gene: TRBV29-1
CDR3nt: TGCAGCGTTGAGGGGGCCCGACAGGGGGCAAGGAATGAGCAGTTCTTC
CDR3aa: CSVEGARQGARNEQFF

d_gene: TRBD1
abundance: few
j_gene: TRBJ2-2
v_gene: TRBV5-1
CDR3nt: TGCGCCAGCAGCTTCGGGACAGGGTCTTCCGGGGAGCTGTTTTTT
CDR3aa: CASSFGTGSSGELFF

d_gene: TRBD2
abundance: NA
j_gene: TRBJ2-2
v_gene: TRBV18
CDR3nt: TGTGCCAGCTCACCACTTGGGAGCGGGAGCGTCACCGGGGAGCTGTTTTTT
CDR3aa: CASSPLGSGSVTGELFF

d_gene: TRBD2
abundance: NA
j_gene: TRBJ2-5
v_gene: TRBV15
CDR3nt: TGTGCCACCAGCAGAGTAATAGGGACTACACAAGAGACCCAGTACTTC
CDR3aa: CATSRVIGTTQETQYF

d_gene: NA
abundance: NA
j_gene: TRBJ2-7
v_gene: TRBV18
CDR3nt: TGTGCCAGCTCAAACAAAGCGGTAAGCTCCTACGAGCAGTACTTC
CDR3aa: CASSNKAVSSYEQYF

d_gene: NA
abundance: NA
j_gene: TRBJ2-2
v_gene: TRBV11-2
CDR3nt: TGTGCCAGCAGCTTAGTTCCAGCGGAGAACACCGGGGAGCTGTTTTTT
CDR3aa: CASSLVPAENTGELFF

d_gene: NA
abundance: NA
j_gene: TRBJ1-1
v_gene: TRBV6-2/TRBV6-3
CDR3nt: TGTGCCAGCAGCAGGGGAAGGTGGAACACTGAAGCTTTCTTT
CDR3aa: CASSRGRWNTEAFF

d_gene: TRBD2
abundance: NA
j_gene: TRBJ2-3
v_gene: TRBV11-1
CDR3nt: TGTGCCAGCAGCTTAGCGGGACTAGCAGATACGCAGTATTTT
CDR3aa: CASSLAGLADTQYF

d_gene: TRBD1
abundance: NA
j_gene: TRBJ1-4
v_gene: TRBV6-5
CDR3nt: TGTGCCAGCAGGTCAGGGGGGTTCGGTGAAAAACTGTTTTTT
CDR3aa: CASRSGGFGEKLFF

d_gene: NA
abundance: NA
j_gene: TRBJ2-1
v_gene: TRBV2
CDR3nt: TGTGCCAGCAGTGCGGGAGACTCCTACAATGAGCAGTTCTTC
CDR3aa: CASSAGDSYNEQFF

d_gene: NA
abundance: NA
j_gene: TRBJ1-5
v_gene: TRBV19
CDR3nt: TGTGCCAGTAGTACTTTAACAGGGTTTAATCAGCCCCAGCATTTT
CDR3aa: CASSTLTGFNQPQHF

d_gene: TRBD2
abundance: NA
j_gene: TRBJ2-3
v_gene: TRBV28
CDR3nt: TGTGCCAGCAGTAGGCTCCTAGCGGCTAGCACAGATACGCAGTATTTT
CDR3aa: CASSRLLAASTDTQYF

d_gene: NA
abundance: NA
j_gene: TRBJ1-1
v_gene: TRBV28
CDR3nt: TGTGCCAGCGGACGGAACACTGAAGCTTTCTTT
CDR3aa: CASGRNTEAFF

d_gene: NA
abundance: NA
j_gene: TRBJ1-5
v_gene: TRBV19
CDR3nt: TGTGCCAGTATCAAAGGAACAGGTGCTAAGTGGGGCAATCAGCCCCAGCATTTT
CDR3aa: CASIKGTGAKWGNQPQHF